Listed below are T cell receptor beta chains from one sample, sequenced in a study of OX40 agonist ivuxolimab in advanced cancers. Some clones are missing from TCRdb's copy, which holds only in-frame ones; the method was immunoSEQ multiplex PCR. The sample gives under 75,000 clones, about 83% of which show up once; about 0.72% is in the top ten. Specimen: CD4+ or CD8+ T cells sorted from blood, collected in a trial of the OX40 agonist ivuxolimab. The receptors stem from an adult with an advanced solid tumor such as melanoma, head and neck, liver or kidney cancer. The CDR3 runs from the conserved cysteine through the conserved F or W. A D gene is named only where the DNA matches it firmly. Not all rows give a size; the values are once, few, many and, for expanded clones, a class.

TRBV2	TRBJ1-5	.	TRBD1	TGTGCCAGCAGAGGACAGGACCATCAGCCCCAGCATTTT	CASRGQDHQPQHF
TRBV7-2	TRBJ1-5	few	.	TGTGCCAGCAGCTTAGATGGTAATCAGCCCCAGCATTTT	CASSLDGNQPQHF
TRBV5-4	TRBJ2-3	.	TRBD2	TGTGCCAGCAGCTCTAGCGGGGGGGCCACAGATACGCAGTATTTT	CASSSSGGATDTQYF
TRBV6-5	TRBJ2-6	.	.	TGTGCCAGCCGAAACAGGAGGTCTGGGGCCAACGTCCTGACTTTC	CASRNRRSGANVLTF
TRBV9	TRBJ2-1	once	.	TGTGCCAGCAGCCCGCGGCAACATTACAATGAGCAGTTCTTC	CASSPRQHYNEQFF
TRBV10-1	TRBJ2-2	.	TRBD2	TGCGCCAGCAGTGAGGCTAGCGGGGGGGCGAACACCGGGGAGCTGTTTTTT	CASSEASGGANTGELFF
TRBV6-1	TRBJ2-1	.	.	TGTGCCAGCAGTGCGTCCTTACAGGGCAGGGAACAGTTCTTC	CASSASLQGREQFF
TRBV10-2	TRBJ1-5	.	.	TGCGCCAGCTGGGGGGGTAAAGGCAATCAGCCCCAGCATTTT	CASWGGKGNQPQHF
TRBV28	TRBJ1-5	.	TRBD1	TGTGCCAGCGGAGGGACAGGGATGGGCAATCAGCCCCAGCATTTT	CASGGTGMGNQPQHF
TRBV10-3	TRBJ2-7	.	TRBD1	TGTGCCACCCGGACAGGGAGTGACGAGCAGTACTTC	CATRTGSDEQYF
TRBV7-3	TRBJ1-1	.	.	TGTGCCAGCGGACAGTCGATGAACACTGAAGCTTTCTTT	CASGQSMNTEAFF
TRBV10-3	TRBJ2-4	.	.	TGTGCCATCAGTGAGCCCACAGGAAACATTCAGTACTTC	CAISEPTGNIQYF
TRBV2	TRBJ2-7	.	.	TGTGCCAGCAGTGAGGGCAGGTTGAGCTCCTACGAGCAGTACTTC	CASSEGRLSSYEQYF
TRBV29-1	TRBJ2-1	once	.	TGCAGCGTTGTCCAGTTATACAATGAGCAGTTCTTC	CSVVQLYNEQFF
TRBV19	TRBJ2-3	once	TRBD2	TGTGCCACTGGGGAGGGACCCCCTCTCCGGGATACGCAGTATTTT	CATGEGPPLRDTQYF
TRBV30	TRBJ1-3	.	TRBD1	TGTGCCTGGAGCCGTCGGACAGGGTTATTTGGAAACACCATATATTTT	CAWSRRTGLFGNTIYF
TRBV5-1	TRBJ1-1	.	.	TGCGCCAGCAGCTTGGAACGTCCGAGTACTGAAGCTTTCTTT	CASSLERPSTEAFF
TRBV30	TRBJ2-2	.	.	TGTGCCTGGAGTAGGGGGAGGGGAGGCACCGGGGAGCTGTTTTTT	CAWSRGRGGTGELFF
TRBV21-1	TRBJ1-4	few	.	TGTGCCTTCCACCCCCGGGCCATAGCTAATGAAAAACTGTTTTTT	CAFHPRAIANEKLFF
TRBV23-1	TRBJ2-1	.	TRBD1	TGCGCCAGCAGTCAAAGACAGGGCTACAATGAGCAGTTCTTC	CASSQRQGYNEQFF
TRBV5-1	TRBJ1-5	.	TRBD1	TGCGCCAGCAGCGAAAGGACAGGGGGGGAGCCCCAGCATTTT	CASSERTGGEPQHF
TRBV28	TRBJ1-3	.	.	TGTGCCAGCAGGGAGATTTCTGGGAGTTTAGGAAACACCATATATTTT	CASREISGSLGNTIYF
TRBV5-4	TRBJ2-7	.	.	TGTGCCAGCAGCTCGGGAAGGGAGACTTCCTACGAGCAGTACTTC	CASSSGRETSYEQYF
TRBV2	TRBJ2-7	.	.	TGTGCCAGCAACGAGGGATACGAGCAGTACTTC	CASNEGYEQYF
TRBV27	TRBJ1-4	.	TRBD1	TGTGCCAGCAGTTTGTACAGGACAGGGATGGAGAAACTGTTTTTT	CASSLYRTGMEKLFF
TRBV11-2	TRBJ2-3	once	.	TGTGCCAGCAGCTTGGAAAGTAGGCCTAGCACAGATACGCAGTATTTT	CASSLESRPSTDTQYF
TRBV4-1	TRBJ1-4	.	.	TGCGCCAGCAGCCGAAAGGATAATGTCGGTGCAACTAATGAAAAACTGTTTTTT	CASSRKDNVGATNEKLFF
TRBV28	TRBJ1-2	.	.	TGTGCCAGCAGTACCACCGGCCGGGTCTATGGCTACACCTTC	CASSTTGRVYGYTF
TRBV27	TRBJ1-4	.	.	TGTGCCAGCAGTTTCAGAGCAGAAGCAACTAATGAAAAACTGTTTTTT	CASSFRAEATNEKLFF
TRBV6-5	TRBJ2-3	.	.	TGTGCCAGCAGCCGAGAATGGAAAGGAACAGATACGCAGTATTTT	CASSREWKGTDTQYF
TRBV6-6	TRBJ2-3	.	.	TGTGCCAGCAGAGACAGGTCCCCCGATACGCAGTATTTT	CASRDRSPDTQYF
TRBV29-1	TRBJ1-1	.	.	TGCAGCGTTGAGATCCAGGGTAACACTGAAGCTTTCTTT	CSVEIQGNTEAFF
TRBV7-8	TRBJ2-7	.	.	TGTGCCAGCAGCCCTCTAGGGGGGGGGAGCTCCTACGAGCAGTACTTC	CASSPLGGGSSYEQYF
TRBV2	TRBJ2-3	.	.	TGTGCCAGCAGTGACACCCCTAGTGGGACGCAGTATTTT	CASSDTPSGTQYF
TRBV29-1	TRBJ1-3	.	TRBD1	TGCAGCGTTGGAGGACAGGGGACAGCGGGAAACACCATATATTTT	CSVGGQGTAGNTIYF
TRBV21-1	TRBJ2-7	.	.	TGTGCCAGCACCAAGAGGACTACTCTTCTTCCTACCTACGAGCAGTACTTC	CASTKRTTLLPTYEQYF
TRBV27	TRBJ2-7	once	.	TGTGCCAGCAGTTTATCAAGGGGACTCGGCTCCTACGAGCAGTACTTC	CASSLSRGLGSYEQYF
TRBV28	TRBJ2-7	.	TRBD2	TGTGCCAGCAGTTACAGAGCGGGGACCCATTACGAGCAGTACTTC	CASSYRAGTHYEQYF
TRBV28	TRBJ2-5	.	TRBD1	TGTGCCAGCAGCAACACCACCGGACAGGGGATCAGAGAGACCCAGTACTTC	CASSNTTGQGIRETQYF
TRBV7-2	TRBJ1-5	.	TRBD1	TGTGCCAGCAGCCCGGACAGGGGGCAGGATCAGCCCCAGCATTTT	CASSPDRGQDQPQHF
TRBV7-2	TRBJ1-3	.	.	TGTGCCAGCAGCTTAGACCTCCTCACTGGAAACACCATATATTTT	CASSLDLLTGNTIYF
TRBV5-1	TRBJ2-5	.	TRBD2	TGCGCCAGCAGCTTGGGGACTAGCGGGGTGGTAGAGACCCAGTACTTC	CASSLGTSGVVETQYF
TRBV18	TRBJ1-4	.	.	TGTGCCAGCTCACTTACAGGGATGGAGGAAAAACTGTTTTTT	CASSLTGMEEKLFF
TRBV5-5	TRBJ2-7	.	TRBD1	TGTGCCAGCAGCTTGTCCCTGACAGGGTACTACGAGCAGTACTTC	CASSLSLTGYYEQYF
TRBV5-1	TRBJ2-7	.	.	TGCGCCAGCAGCTTGGACCAGGACTACGAGCAGTACTTC	CASSLDQDYEQYF
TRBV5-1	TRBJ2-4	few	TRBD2	TGCGCCAGCAGCTTGACTAGCGGGGGAGCCAAAAACATTCAGTACTTC	CASSLTSGGAKNIQYF
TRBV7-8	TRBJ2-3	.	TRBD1	TGTGCCAGCAGCCCTTGGACAGGGAGGAGTGATACGCAGTATTTT	CASSPWTGRSDTQYF
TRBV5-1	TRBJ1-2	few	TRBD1	TGCGCCAGCAGCTTGGGCGGGACAGGGGGCGGAATCGACTATGGCTACACCTTC	CASSLGGTGGGIDYGYTF
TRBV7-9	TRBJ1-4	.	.	TGTGCCAGCAGCCCACGTGAAGGGACTAATGAAAAACTGTTTTTT	CASSPREGTNEKLFF